This record covers a single T cell receptor (beta chain). Its binding antigen is unknown. No base quality information exists; no much larger clone differs at one position. This sample stems from a study of response to subunit inactivated influenza vaccine listed by TCRdb under 2018. About the study as a whole: Deep quantitative profiling of the T cell receptor repertoire was used in the study to follow responses to a trivalent subunit inactivated influenza vaccine. General conclusions and limits of the study: According to the authors, only a limited number of new T cells may be recruited by each seasonal influenza vaccination.

CDR1 SGHVS and CDR2 FNYEAQ were looked up in the germline V gene. A distance of 9 bases separates the germline ends of V and J, which lose 3 bases and 4 bases respectively. The CDR3 has 13 amino acids, counting the end cysteine and phenylalanine. Here the CDR3 DNA is all that survives: 39 bases in frame from base 1. Receptor amplification or capture employed RT-PCR. The sample was run on an Illumina HiSeq 2500. TCRdb reran the public reads through fastp at Q25 and MiXCR, keeping productive beta chains. Each CDR3 protein gets just one entry, which takes the most common genes and DNA from the rows behind it. This sample lists fewer than 200,000 distinct CDR3 sequences; nearly 9.5% were detected once. Approximately 10% of the sample is in the top ten clones.

The receptor was isolated from a man aged 45-65 years who received an inactivated influenza vaccine. Donor details come from another sample of the same person, matched by shared clones. Recombination connected TRBV7-6 to TRBJ1-2; TRBD1 might be the D gene, on 5 matching bases. Material: non-naive T cells sorted from PBMCs, obtained on the day of vaccination. Per the publication, the cell subset or site label means: memory T cell fraction. The CDR3 protein is CASSFQGGYGYTF. The DNA is TGTGCCAGCAGCTTTCAGGGCGGCTATGGCTACACCTTC.